The present entry profiles one TCR beta chain with its context. The antigen remains unidentified. Germline is not matched at one junction end, which may reflect a read error. The study profiled TCR beta VDJ and CDR3 using genomic DNA as template. TCRdb reprocessed the reads via MiXCR and lists one record per CDR3 protein. This sample carries 350,000 to 450,000 distinct CDR3 sequences, about 70% of them seen once, and the ten largest clones take around 4%. The sample belongs to a study of CD8+CD57+ T cells in acquired aplastic anemia. The CDR3 totals 15 residues. Germline V lookup: CDR1 SGHVS, CDR2 FQNEAQ. Points from the study as a whole: Some 28 sequences, all CD8+ CDR3, were shared between patients and controls.

The chain carries TRBV7-8 and TRBJ2-3; tentative D call: TRBD1 (6 bases). This sequence was found in a human donor in good health, serving as a control. What was sequenced was sorted CD4+, CD8+, or CD8+CD57+ T cells (not recorded which) from PBMCs. CDR3 sequence: CATSSGQGKAGTQYF. CDR3 nucleotide sequence: TGTGCCACCAGCTCCGGGCAGGGGAAGGCAGGTACGCAGTATTTT.